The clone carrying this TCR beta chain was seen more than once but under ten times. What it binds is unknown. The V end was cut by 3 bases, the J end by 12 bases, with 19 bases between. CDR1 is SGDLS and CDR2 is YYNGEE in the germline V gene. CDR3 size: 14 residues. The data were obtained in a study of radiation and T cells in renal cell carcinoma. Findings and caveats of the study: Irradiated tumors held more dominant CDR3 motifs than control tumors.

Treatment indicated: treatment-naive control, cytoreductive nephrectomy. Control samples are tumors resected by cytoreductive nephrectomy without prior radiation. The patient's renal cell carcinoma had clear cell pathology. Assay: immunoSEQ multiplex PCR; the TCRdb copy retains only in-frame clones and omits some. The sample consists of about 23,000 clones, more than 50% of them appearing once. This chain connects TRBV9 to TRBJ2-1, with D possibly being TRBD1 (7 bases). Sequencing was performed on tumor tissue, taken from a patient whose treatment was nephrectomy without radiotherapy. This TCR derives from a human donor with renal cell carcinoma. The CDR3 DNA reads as TGTGCCAGCAGCGAAAGACAGGGCGGGGTCGGGCAGTTCTTC. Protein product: CASSERQGGVGQFF.